This passage covers 16 T cell receptor beta chains from one sample sequenced in a study of Ad26.COV2.S vaccination and SARS-CoV-2 variants. Specified treatment: around 19 received Ad26.COV2.S at low or high dose, single or two shots; roughly five received placebo; per-sample allocation not given. The investigators took samples on day 63 after the first vaccine or placebo injection. Clones were read by immunoSEQ multiplex PCR, and TCRdb kept only the in-frame ones, dropping some. The sample contains a few hundred thousand clones, roughly 90% of which appear only once. The input for sequencing was peripheral blood, taken in a trial of Ad26.COV2.S vaccine versus placebo. All receptors derive from a person aged 18-65 years who received the Ad26.COV2.S COVID-19 vaccine or a placebo.

This chain connects TRBV3-1 (or the pseudogene TRBV3-2) to TRBJ1-1; D remains unclear. Germline V gives CDR1 LGHDT, CDR2 YNNKEL (reference sequence). The CDR3 runs 15 residues. Trimming took off 3 bases at V and 4 bases at J, with 15 bases between the two ends. CDR3 loop: CASSQDPTGRTEAFF. In nucleotides, the CDR3 is TGTGCCAGCAGCCAGGACCCGACCGGGCGCACTGAAGCTTTCTTT.

The chain uses TRBV5-1 and TRBJ2-5, with TRBD1 identical over 11 bases. The CDR3 length is 16 residues. Trimming removed 2 bases from V and 1 base from J; junction bases left unmatched: 4. Germline V gene data show CDR1 as SGHRS and CDR2 as YFSETQ. CDR3 sequence reads: CASSFFGTGGQETQYF. The DNA for the CDR3 is TGCGCCAGCAGCTTTTTTGGGACAGGGGGCCAAGAGACCCAGTACTTC.

The rearrangement joins TRBV28 to TRBJ1-1; D not resolved. Trimming removed 6 bases at V and 10 bases at J, with 18 bases between. CDR1 is MDHEN, CDR2 SYDVKM, per germline. This CDR3 comprises 13 residues. CDR3 nucleotide sequence: TGTGCCAGCAGCCCGCCAGTAGGCCTGAGAGCTTTCTTT. Translated: CASSPPVGLRAFF. Supplemented by reference TRBV28 and TRBJ1-1, the full variable domain reads DVKVTQSSRYLVKRTGEKVFLECVQDMDHENMFWYRQDPGLGLRLIYFSYDVKMKEKGDIPEGYSVSREKKERFSLILESASTNQTSMYLCASSPPVGLRAFFGQGTRLTVV.

CDR3 protein: CASSPSGETQYF. The CDR3 coding sequence is TGTGCCAGCAGCCCCTCGGGTGAGACCCAGTACTTC. The genes are TRBV11-2 and TRBJ2-5; D remains ambiguous. The germline V gene has CDR1 SGHAT and CDR2 FQNNGV. The ends were cut back, 5 bases at V and 5 bases at J, with 9 bases in the middle. The CDR3 is 12 amino acids.

V and J are TRBV7-2 and TRBJ1-4, with 7 bases aligning to TRBD1. The germline CDR1 and CDR2 sequences are SGHTA and FQGNSA. The CDR3 runs 15 residues. Trimming removed 5 bases from V and 5 bases from J; junction bases left unmatched: 8. The CDR3 loop reads CASSAPTGLNEKLFF. The CDR3, as DNA: TGTGCCAGCAGCGCACCGACAGGGCTGAATGAAAAACTGTTTTTT. Filled out from reference TRBV7-2 and TRBJ1-4, the complete variable domain reads GAGVSQSPSNKVTEKGKDVELRCDPISGHTALYWYRQSLGQGLEFLIYFQGNSAPDKSGLPSDRFSAERTGGSVSTLTIQRTQQEDSAVYLCASSAPTGLNEKLFFGSGTQLSVL.

This clone showed up just once. This chain links TRBV5-6 with TRBJ1-1; D uncertain. Germline lookup yields CDR1 SGHDT and CDR2 YYEEEE. The ends were cut back, 1 base at V and 10 bases at J, with 11 bases in the middle. This CDR3 contains 12 residues. The CDR3 sequence is CASSLNNFAAFF. For the CDR3, the DNA is TGTGCCAGCAGCTTGAACAACTTCGCAGCTTTCTTT.

This chain connects TRBV7-8 to TRBJ2-1; D may match TRBD1 or TRBD2 (5 bases each). The CDR3 has 17 residues. V lost 6 bases to trimming and J lost 4 bases, with 22 bases between them. Germline loops: CDR1 SGHVS, CDR2 FQNEAQ. CDR3: CASRGQVTGHRYNEQFF. CDR3 bases: TGTGCCAGCAGGGGGCAGGTAACGGGGCATAGGTACAATGAGCAGTTCTTC. The whole variable domain, remainder taken from reference TRBV7-8 and TRBJ2-1, is GAGVSQSPRYKVAKRGQDVALRCDPISGHVSLFWYQQALGQGPEFLTYFQNEAQLDKSGLPSDRFFAERPEGSVSTLKIQRTQQEDSAVYLCASRGQVTGHRYNEQFFGPGTRLTVL.

The chain has TRBV12-3 or TRBV12-4 and TRBJ1-1; maybe TRBD1 (6 bases). V dropped 3 bases and J dropped 8 bases, with 10 bases sitting between them. The CDR3 is 12 residues long. CDR3 nucleotide sequence: TGTGCCAGCAGTTTTTTCAGGGGAGAAGCTTTCTTT. Translated, it gives CASSFFRGEAFF.

This chain links TRBV11-3 with TRBJ2-1; weak D call: TRBD2 (5 bases). CDR1 is SGHNT, CDR2 YENEEA, per germline. This CDR3 contains 15 residues. Trimming pared 5 bases from V and 9 bases from J, leaving 20 bases between. Written as DNA, the CDR3 is TGTGCCAGCAGCGAGTGGTCGAAAGGAGGAATTGAGCAGTTCTTC. The encoded protein is CASSEWSKGGIEQFF.

V usage is TRBV15 and J usage is TRBJ2-4, with 7 bases fitting TRBD2. J gave up 8 bases and V 0 bases, and 4 bases lay outside the gene matches. Germline CDR1 LNHNV, CDR2 YYDKDF (reference sequence). CDR3 length: 14 amino acids. The CDR3 nucleotides are TGTGCCACCAGCAGAGATCTGGGAGGGGACATTCAGTACTTC. This encodes CATSRDLGGDIQYF.

The rearrangement joins TRBV4-1 to TRBJ2-2; possibly TRBD2 for D (5 bases). The CDR3 is 13 amino acids. Germline CDR1 reads MGHRA; CDR2 reads YSYEKL. Trimming pared 6 bases from V and 5 bases from J, leaving 10 bases between. CDR3 in DNA: TGCGCCAGCAGAGGAACGGGAACCGGGGAGCTGTTTTTT. Residues: CASRGTGTGELFF.

The rearrangement joins TRBV18 to TRBJ2-1; D remains unclear. Trimming took off 6 bases at V and 8 bases at J, with 11 bases between the two ends. Germline V gene data show CDR1 as KGHSH and CDR2 as LQKENI. This CDR3 has 12 residues. The CDR3 nucleotides read TGTGCCAGCTCCCCAGAAGGTGATGAGCAGTTCTTC. Translating it yields CASSPEGDEQFF.

The chain couples TRBV11-2 to TRBJ1-1; D may be TRBD1 (6 bases). The CDR3 is 17 residues long. V lost 1 base and J 0 bases, leaving 15 bases between the germline ends. Germline values: CDR1 SGHAT, CDR2 FQNNGV. CDR3 sequence (DNA): TGTGCCAGCAGCTTAGTTAGTTGGGGGGCACTGAACACTGAAGCTTTCTTT. This codes for CASSLVSWGALNTEAFF.

Notes on this clone: At the DNA level, this CDR3 is encoded by other sequences in the same sample as well. The rearrangement links TRBV11-3 to TRBJ1-1; D unclear. V was cut by 2 bases and J by 1 base, with 5 bases left in between. Germline CDR1 reads SGHNT; CDR2 reads YENEEA. The CDR3 covers 13 residues. CDR3 bases: TGTGCCAGCAGCTTAACGCAGAACACTGAAGCTTTCTTT. It translates to CASSLTQNTEAFF.

The rearrangement uses TRBV7-3 and TRBJ1-1; D is undetermined. Between the trimmed V and J ends, which lost 3 bases and 3 bases, there was a span of 5 bases. In germline, CDR1 is SGHTA, CDR2 FQGTGA. The CDR3 loop spans 12 amino acids. CDR3 in DNA: TGTGCCAGCAGCTTTGGGGACACTGAAGCTTTCTTT. Translation gives CASSFGDTEAFF.

V usage is TRBV12-3 or TRBV12-4 and J usage is TRBJ2-5; a possible D gene is TRBD2 (6 bases). This CDR3 has 13 amino acids. The ends were cut back, 4 bases at V and 2 bases at J, with 8 bases in the middle. The DNA for the CDR3 is TGTGCCAGCAGTTGGACTATTCAAGAGACCCAGTACTTC. Translated, it gives CASSWTIQETQYF.